This is a list of T cell receptor beta chains from one sample in a study of identical twins. TCRdb analysed the 5' RACE reads with MiXCR anew, one entry per CDR3 protein. Of roughly 1,500,000 distinct CDR3 sequences listed, roughly a third are singletons. Specimen: cord blood. These receptors were taken from a newborn girl in good health. Each CDR3 is given with its conserved first and last residue. D genes are given only for firm matches. Expanded clones get a size class; other rows say once, few or many, or leave the size out.

TGCAGCGTTGATGGGTCGACAGCTAACTATGGCTACACCTTC	CSVDGSTANYGYTF	few	TRBJ1-2	TRBV29-1	.
TGTGCCTGCAGTTCGGTGTCAGGGTTAGGCTACACCTTC	CACSSVSGLGYTF	.	TRBJ1-2	TRBV12-3/TRBV12-4	.
TGTGCCAGCAGCGAAGAGCCGGGAAACTATGGCTACACCTTC	CASSEEPGNYGYTF	.	TRBJ1-2	TRBV21-1	.
TGCAGTGCCCCTTTTGGTCTACAGACCCAGTACTTC	CSAPFGLQTQYF	.	TRBJ2-5	TRBV20-1	.
TGCAGCGTTGCCCAGGTCCAGAACGAGCAGTACTTC	CSVAQVQNEQYF	few	TRBJ2-7	TRBV29-1	.
TGCAGTGCTAGCAGGGGGCGTAACTATGGCTACACCTTC	CSASRGRNYGYTF	many	TRBJ1-2	TRBV20-1	TRBD1
TGTGCCAGCAGTGACAGACCAGATACGCAGTATTTT	CASSDRPDTQYF	many	TRBJ2-3	TRBV6-1	.
TGCAGTGCTAGGGGGCAGGGTTTGGGCAATGAGCAGTTCTTC	CSARGQGLGNEQFF	few	TRBJ2-1	TRBV20-1	.
TGTGCCACCAGTGATCCAACCCCTCGACAGGCAAGCCACACAGATACGCAGTATTTT	CATSDPTPRQASHTDTQYF	few	TRBJ2-3	TRBV24-1	.
TGTGCCAGCAGCTTCGGGTGGGTCCTGACCGCCTACGAGCAGTACTTC	CASSFGWVLTAYEQYF	many	TRBJ2-7	TRBV7-2	.
TGCGCCAGCAGCTTGCAGCGGGGGGTCCACGGGCAGTACTTC	CASSLQRGVHGQYF	.	TRBJ2-5	TRBV5-1	TRBD2
TGCGCCAGCAGCCTGCGGTACACCAATGAGCAGTTCTTC	CASSLRYTNEQFF	few	TRBJ2-1	TRBV4-1	.
TGTGCCAGCTCACCAATACTAGCGGGAGCCAATGAGCAGTTCTTC	CASSPILAGANEQFF	.	TRBJ2-1	TRBV18	TRBD2
TGCAGTGCTAGAGATCCGGCGGACTCTAATGAAAAACTGTTTTTT	CSARDPADSNEKLFF	few	TRBJ1-4	TRBV20-1	.
TGTGCCAGCAGCCATGACTTCAGCGGATGGGACAATGAGCAGTTCTTC	CASSHDFSGWDNEQFF	.	TRBJ2-1	TRBV3-1	.
TGCAGCGTTGAAGATTTTAACGGACCAGGGCTGATTGAGCAGTTCTTC	CSVEDFNGPGLIEQFF	few	TRBJ2-1	TRBV29-1	.
TGCGCCAGCAGCCAAGGAGGGGCGGAGACTGAAGCTTTCTTT	CASSQGGAETEAFF	.	TRBJ1-1	TRBV4-1	.
TGTGCCAGCAGCTATGACAGAGCTCTAGCCAAAAACATTCAGTACTTC	CASSYDRALAKNIQYF	few	TRBJ2-4	TRBV7-8	.
TGTGCCAGCAGTGTAAGGACGACAGCTTCTAACTATGGCTACACCTTC	CASSVRTTASNYGYTF	few	TRBJ1-2	TRBV6-1	.
TGCAGCGTTTTGTGGGGGACTAGCGCGACGCCGAGCTCCTACGAGCAGTACTTC	CSVLWGTSATPSSYEQYF	few	TRBJ2-7	TRBV29-1	TRBD2
TGTGCCATCAGTCACTCAATCCCCTACGAGCAGTACTTC	CAISHSIPYEQYF	.	TRBJ2-7	TRBV10-3	.
TGTGCCAGCAGCCGGGGACTAACACGTAATTCACCCCTCCACTTT	CASSRGLTRNSPLHF	few	TRBJ1-6	TRBV12-3/TRBV12-4	.
TGTGCCAGCAGTGCCTACAGGGAGACCCAGTACTTC	CASSAYRETQYF	many	TRBJ2-5	TRBV12-3/TRBV12-4	.
TGTGCCAGCAGCCAAGCAGTCGGACGCAGGACCTACAATGAGCAGTTCTTC	CASSQAVGRRTYNEQFF	.	TRBJ2-1	TRBV14	.
TGTGCCAGCAGCGGGGGACAGGTCACAGATACGCAGTATTTT	CASSGGQVTDTQYF	few	TRBJ2-3	TRBV9	TRBD1
TGTGCCAGCATCCTCCGGGAGGTGTTAATGGGTTCACCCCTCCACTTT	CASILREVLMGSPLHF	few	TRBJ1-6	TRBV6-1	.
TGCAGTGCTAGAGTCGCGATAGCCAAAAACATTCAGTACTTC	CSARVAIAKNIQYF	few	TRBJ2-4	TRBV20-1	.
TGTGCCAGCTCACCCCTAGCGGGGGCTCAAGAGACCCAGTACTTC	CASSPLAGAQETQYF	few	TRBJ2-5	TRBV18	TRBD2
TGTGCCAGCAGTTTACCCCTAGTGGCTCCCTACGAGCAGTACTTC	CASSLPLVAPYEQYF	few	TRBJ2-7	TRBV28	.
TGCAGTGCTAGGGACTATGGGAGGAGCAAAAACATTCAGTACTTC	CSARDYGRSKNIQYF	few	TRBJ2-4	TRBV20-1	.
TGTGCCAGCAGCTTCGCGGGTTACTACGAGCAGTACTTC	CASSFAGYYEQYF	.	TRBJ2-7	TRBV11-1	.
TGCGCCAGCAGCTCGAGGACATACTTATATGGCTACACCTTC	CASSSRTYLYGYTF	many	TRBJ1-2	TRBV5-1	.
TGTGCCAGCAGATTAGACAATGAGCAGTTCTTC	CASRLDNEQFF	many	TRBJ2-1	TRBV11-2	.
TGTGCCAGCCGCGAAGCGGAACGCTCCTACAATGAGCAGTTCTTC	CASREAERSYNEQFF	.	TRBJ2-1	TRBV7-9	.